The present TCR beta chain was sequenced within a study of Graves' ophthalmopathy and Graves' hyperthyroidism (dated by TCRdb to the late 2010s). The study in broad terms: Peripheral blood was collected at initial diagnosis, before any treatment. TCR beta repertoire signatures were used to distinguish Graves' ophthalmopathy from Graves' hyperthyroidism and to predict progression to ophthalmopathy. In total, 135 blood samples were TCR-sequenced: approximately 40 ophthalmopathy, some 75 hyperthyroidism and about 17 hyperthyroidism-to-ophthalmopathy patients. To explore V-J signatures that separate ophthalmopathy from hyperthyroidism, a discovery set of about a hundred patients was enrolled, consisting of about 45 with ophthalmopathy and about 60 with stable hyperthyroidism. For independent validation, a separate cohort was made up of 18 hyperthyroidism patients plus 17 patients who later progressed from hyperthyroidism to ophthalmopathy. In roughly 6 hyperthyroidism patients, the T-cell repertoires found in thyroid tissue were compared with those found in blood. Once sampling was done, hyperthyroidism patients were given methimazole at a starting dose of 30 mg daily, while ophthalmopathy patients were given high-dose intravenous methylprednisolone. The 90 or so discovery patients were randomly split 7:3 into training and test sets.

Paper-wide results and their limitations: No statistical method was used to set the sample size in advance, and the investigators knew which group each participant was assigned to. Among expanded thyroid clonotypes with frequency above 0.001, most also showed up in blood, which suggests that blood repertoires may reflect the thyroid immune response. In validation, the model predicted ophthalmopathy progression with over 60% sensitivity and about 77% specificity; 12 predicted patients were CT-confirmed with GO in a median of around 6 months. The 13-signature model separated ophthalmopathy from stable hyperthyroidism with over 85% sensitivity and about 81% specificity in cross-validation, and 80%/75% in the test set.

The V and J ends are trimmed by 0 bases and 3 bases, leaving 6 bases between them. From the cysteine through the phenylalanine, the CDR3 covers 13 amino acids. CDR3 DNA only is kept here, 39 bases in frame from base 1. Looking up the germline V gene yields CDR1 LGHNA and CDR2 YNFKEQ. Ophthalmopathy patients were characterized by moderately to severely active disease, a Clinical Activity Score of at least 3, a NOSPECS grade of at least 4, and a disease duration under 3 months. Patients with other autoimmune diseases, uncontrolled infections, pregnancy or lactation were excluded from the study. Diagnosis was based on clinical symptoms, serum thyroxine, TRAb, thyroid ultrasound and orbital computed tomography. Ficoll-Paque density gradient centrifugation was used to isolate PBMCs from around 10 ml of fresh peripheral blood. Total RNA was extracted with Trizol reagent and quality-checked on an Agilent 2100 Bioanalyzer.

This clonotype came up many times. Its antigen target is currently unknown. No quality values exist for individual bases; no much larger clone is one base distant. For repertoire sequencing, TCR beta CDR3 regions were amplified from RNA transcripts. The first round was an RT-PCR using HTBI primers with the Qiagen OneStep RT-PCR kit, and this first round was followed by a second-round multiplex PCR, then size selection and purification. Libraries were sequenced paired-end with 100 bp reads on an Illumina HiSeq2000. The original pipeline was this. SOAPnuke was used to process the reads, throwing out any read that had adapters, had uncalled bases, had a mean Phred below 15, or lacked an exact constant-primer or identifier match. COPE v1.2.5 was used to merge the high-quality paired reads. Each unique nucleotide sequence was treated as a clonotype, and MiTCR v1.1 was used to align the clonotypes to the IMGT TRB V, D and J references. The analysis was limited to V-J combinations with a frequency above 0.0001, which together covered more than 99% of repertoires. A TCR clonal expansion and chaos score per V-J combination was defined as the ratio of F50 clonal expansion to chaos observed in the TCRdist matrix. Features were reduced by Welch's t-statistics and random forest to approximately 13 V-J combinations, which fed a naive Bayes classifier. The Morisita-Horn index was used to measure how similar the thyroid and blood repertoires were. In-frame beta chains were kept once TCRdb had trimmed the public reads at Q25 with fastp and called clones with MiXCR. CDR3 protein duplicates are merged, each entry listing the most common genes and DNA. The V and J calls were not made by the authors but by TCRdb's processing. This sample lists some 160,000 distinct CDR3 sequences; under 45% were detected once. The top ten hold about 8.2% of the sample.

The source is a man aged 25-45 years with Graves' ophthalmopathy. Donor details come from another sample of the same person, matched by shared clones. Specimen: peripheral blood. The chain is assembled from TRBV4-2 and TRBJ2-7, with a tentative D gene TRBD2 over 6 matching bases. The nucleotide sequence is given as TGTGCCAGCAGCCAAGAGGAGGGCTACGAGCAGTACTTC. This codes for CASSQEEGYEQYF.